This T cell receptor beta chain was captured by sequencing in a study of OX40 agonist ivuxolimab in advanced cancers. Study outcomes and limitations: There were also nonresponders showing low normalized T-cell clonal expansion.

Trimming cost V 4 bases and J 4 bases; bases outside gene matches: 11. Germline CDR1 is MGHRA and CDR2 is YSYEKL. This CDR3 is 17 amino acids long. Assay: immunoSEQ multiplex PCR; the TCRdb copy retains only in-frame clones and omits some. The sample shows about 61,000 clones, less than 90% of them seen only once. Points on this clone: Antigen specificity is unknown.

The material sequenced was CD4+ or CD8+ T cells sorted from blood, taken in a trial of the OX40 agonist ivuxolimab. The receptor was derived from an adult with an advanced solid tumor such as melanoma, head and neck, liver or kidney cancer. The V gene is TRBV4-1, the J gene TRBJ1-3, with 9 nucleotides matching TRBD1. The CDR3 bases are TGCGCCAGCAGCCTAGAAACGGGACAGGGAACCGGAAACACCATATATTTT. Protein product: CASSLETGQGTGNTIYF.